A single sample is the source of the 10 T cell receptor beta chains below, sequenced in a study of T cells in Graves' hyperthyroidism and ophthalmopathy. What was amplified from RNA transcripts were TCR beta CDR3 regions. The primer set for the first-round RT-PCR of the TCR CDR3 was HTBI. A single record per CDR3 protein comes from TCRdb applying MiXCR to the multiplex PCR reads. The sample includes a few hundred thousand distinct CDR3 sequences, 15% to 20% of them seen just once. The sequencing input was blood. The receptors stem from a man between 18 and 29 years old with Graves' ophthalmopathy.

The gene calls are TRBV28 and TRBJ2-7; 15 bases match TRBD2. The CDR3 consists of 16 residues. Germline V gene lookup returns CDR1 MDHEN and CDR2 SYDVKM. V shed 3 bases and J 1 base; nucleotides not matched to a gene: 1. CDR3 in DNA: TGTGCCAGCAGTTTGGGGACTAGCGGGGGGTCCTACGAGCAGTACTTC. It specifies CASSLGTSGGSYEQYF. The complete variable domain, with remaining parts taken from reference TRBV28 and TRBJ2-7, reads DVKVTQSSRYLVKRTGEKVFLECVQDMDHENMFWYRQDPGLGLRLIYFSYDVKMKEKGDIPEGYSVSREKKERFSLILESASTNQTSMYLCASSLGTSGGSYEQYFGPGTRLTVT.

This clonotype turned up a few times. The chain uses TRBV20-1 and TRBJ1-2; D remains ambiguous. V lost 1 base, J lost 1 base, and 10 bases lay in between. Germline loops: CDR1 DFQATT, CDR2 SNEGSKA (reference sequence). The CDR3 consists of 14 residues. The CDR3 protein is CSARAAGINYGYTF. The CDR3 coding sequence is TGCAGTGCTAGAGCGGCAGGCATTAACTATGGCTACACCTTC.

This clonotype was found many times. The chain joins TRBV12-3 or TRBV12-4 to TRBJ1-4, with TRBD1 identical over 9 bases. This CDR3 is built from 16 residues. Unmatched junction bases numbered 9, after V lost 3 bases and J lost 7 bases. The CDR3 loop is CASSFPGTGLGEKLFF. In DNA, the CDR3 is TGTGCCAGCAGTTTCCCCGGGACAGGGTTGGGTGAAAAACTGTTTTTT.

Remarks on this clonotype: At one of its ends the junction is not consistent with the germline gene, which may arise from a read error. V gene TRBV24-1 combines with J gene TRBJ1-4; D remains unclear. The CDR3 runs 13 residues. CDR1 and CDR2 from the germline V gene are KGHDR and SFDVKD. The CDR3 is CTTSAPVDGKLFF. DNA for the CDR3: TGTACCACCAGTGCGCCCGTAGATGGAAAACTGTTTTTT.

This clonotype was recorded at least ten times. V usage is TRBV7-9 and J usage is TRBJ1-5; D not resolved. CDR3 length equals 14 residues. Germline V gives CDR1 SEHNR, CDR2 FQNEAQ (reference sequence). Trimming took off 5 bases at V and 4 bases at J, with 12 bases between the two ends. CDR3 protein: CASSATDGNQPQHF. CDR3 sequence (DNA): TGTGCCAGCAGCGCAACGGACGGGAATCAGCCCCAGCATTTT.

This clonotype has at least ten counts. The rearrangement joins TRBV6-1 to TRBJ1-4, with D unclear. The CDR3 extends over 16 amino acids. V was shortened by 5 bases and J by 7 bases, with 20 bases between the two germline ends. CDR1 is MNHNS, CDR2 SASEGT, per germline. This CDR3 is CASSPSAAQRGEKLFF. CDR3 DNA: TGTGCCAGCAGTCCCTCCGCGGCCCAAAGAGGTGAAAAACTGTTTTTT.

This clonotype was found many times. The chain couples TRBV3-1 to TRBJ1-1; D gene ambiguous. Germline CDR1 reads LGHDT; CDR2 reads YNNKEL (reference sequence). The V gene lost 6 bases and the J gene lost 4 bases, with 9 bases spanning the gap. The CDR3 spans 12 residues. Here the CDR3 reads CASSSRVTEAFF. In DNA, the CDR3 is TGTGCCAGCAGTTCTCGGGTCACTGAAGCTTTCTTT. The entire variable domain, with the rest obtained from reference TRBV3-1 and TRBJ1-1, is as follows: DTAVSQTPKYLVTQMGNDKSIKCEQNLGHDTMYWYKQDSKKFLKIMFSYNNKELIINETVPNRFSPKSPDKAHLNLHINSLELGDSAVYFCASSSRVTEAFFGQGTRLTVV.

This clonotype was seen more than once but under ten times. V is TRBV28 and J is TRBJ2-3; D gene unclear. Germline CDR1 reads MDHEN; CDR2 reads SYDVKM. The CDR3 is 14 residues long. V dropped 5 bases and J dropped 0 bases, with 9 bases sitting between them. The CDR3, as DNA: TGTGCCAGCAGTCAGACGGTTAGCACAGATACGCAGTATTTT. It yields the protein CASSQTVSTDTQYF. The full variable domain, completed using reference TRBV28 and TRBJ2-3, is DVKVTQSSRYLVKRTGEKVFLECVQDMDHENMFWYRQDPGLGLRLIYFSYDVKMKEKGDIPEGYSVSREKKERFSLILESASTNQTSMYLCASSQTVSTDTQYFGPGTRLTVL.

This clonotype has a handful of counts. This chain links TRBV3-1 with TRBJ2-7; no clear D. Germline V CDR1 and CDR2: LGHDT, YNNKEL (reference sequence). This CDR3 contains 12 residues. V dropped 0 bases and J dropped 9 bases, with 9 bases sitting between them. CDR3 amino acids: CASSQDGRRQYF. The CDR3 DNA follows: TGTGCCAGCAGCCAAGATGGTAGAAGGCAGTACTTC.

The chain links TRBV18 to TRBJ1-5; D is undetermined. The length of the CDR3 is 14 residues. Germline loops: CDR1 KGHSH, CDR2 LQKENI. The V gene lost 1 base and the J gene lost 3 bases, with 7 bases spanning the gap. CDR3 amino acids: CASSPLSSNQPQHF. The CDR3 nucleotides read TGTGCCAGCTCACCACTTTCTTCCAATCAGCCCCAGCATTTT.